This T cell receptor (beta chain) originates from a study of T cells in Graves' hyperthyroidism and ophthalmopathy. Amplified TCR beta CDR3 regions came from RNA transcripts. First-round RT-PCR of the TCR CDR3 relied on the HTBI primer set. MiXCR, run by TCRdb on the multiplex PCR reads, gives a single entry per CDR3 protein. The table has approximately 590,000 distinct CDR3 sequences, 15% to 18% seen once. The sample holds many counts of this clonotype. After removal of 3 bases from V and 2 bases from J, the junction contained 7 bases not matched to a gene. CDR3 length equals 16 residues. Germline V gives CDR1 SNHLY, CDR2 FYNNEI.

The chain employs TRBV2 and TRBJ2-5, with 9 bases identical to TRBD2. The source material was blood. The TCR sequence derives from a woman in her thirties with Graves' hyperthyroidism. CDR3 nucleotide sequence: TGTGCCAGCAGTGATTCAGCGGGAGGTCTGCAAGAGACCCAGTACTTC. The encoded protein is CASSDSAGGLQETQYF. Full variable domain (remainder filled in from reference TRBV2 and TRBJ2-5): EPEVTQTPSHQVTQMGQEVILRCVPISNHLYFYWYRQILGQKVEFLVSFYNNEISEKSEIFDDQFSVERPDGSNFTLKIRSTKLEDSAMYFCASSDSAGGLQETQYFGPGTRLLVL.